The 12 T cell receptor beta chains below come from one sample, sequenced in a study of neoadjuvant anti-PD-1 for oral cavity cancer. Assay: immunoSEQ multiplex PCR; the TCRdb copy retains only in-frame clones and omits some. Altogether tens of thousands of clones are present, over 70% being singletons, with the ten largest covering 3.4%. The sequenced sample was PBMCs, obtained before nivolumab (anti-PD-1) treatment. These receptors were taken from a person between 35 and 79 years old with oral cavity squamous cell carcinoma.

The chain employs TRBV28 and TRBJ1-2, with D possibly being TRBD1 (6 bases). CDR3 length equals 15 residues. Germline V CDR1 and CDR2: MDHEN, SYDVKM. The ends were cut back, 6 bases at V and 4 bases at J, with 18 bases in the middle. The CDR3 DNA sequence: TGTGCCAGCAGACTCAGAGGGGGGCTTATCTATGGCTACACCTTC. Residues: CASRLRGGLIYGYTF.

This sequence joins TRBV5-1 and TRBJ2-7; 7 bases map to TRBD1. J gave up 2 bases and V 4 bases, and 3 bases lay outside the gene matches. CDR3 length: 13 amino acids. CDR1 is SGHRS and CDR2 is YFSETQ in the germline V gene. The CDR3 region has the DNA TGCGCCAGCAGCAAGGGACAGCCCTACGAGCAGTACTTC. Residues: CASSKGQPYEQYF.

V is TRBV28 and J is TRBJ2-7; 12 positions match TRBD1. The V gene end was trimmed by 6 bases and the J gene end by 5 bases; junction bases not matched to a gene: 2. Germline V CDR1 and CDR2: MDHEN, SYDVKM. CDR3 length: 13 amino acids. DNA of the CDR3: TGTGCCAGCAGGGGGACAGGGGGCAACGAGCAGTACTTC. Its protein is CASRGTGGNEQYF.

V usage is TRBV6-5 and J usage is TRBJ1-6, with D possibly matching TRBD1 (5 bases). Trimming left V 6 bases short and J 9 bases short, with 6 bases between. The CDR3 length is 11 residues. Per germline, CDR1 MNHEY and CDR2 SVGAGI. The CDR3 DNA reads TGTGCCAGCAGGGGGACTTCACCCCTCCACTTT. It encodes CASRGTSPLHF.

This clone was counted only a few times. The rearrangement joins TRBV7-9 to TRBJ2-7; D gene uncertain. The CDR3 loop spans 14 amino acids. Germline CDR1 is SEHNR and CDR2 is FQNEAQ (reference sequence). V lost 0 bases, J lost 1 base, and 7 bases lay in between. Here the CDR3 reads CASSLAPRSYEQYF. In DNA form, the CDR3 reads TGTGCCAGCAGCTTAGCGCCGCGGTCCTACGAGCAGTACTTC.

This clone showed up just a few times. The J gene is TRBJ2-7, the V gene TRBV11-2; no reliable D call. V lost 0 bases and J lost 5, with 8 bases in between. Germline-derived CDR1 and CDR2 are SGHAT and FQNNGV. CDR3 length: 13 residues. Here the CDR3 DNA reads TGTGCCAGCAGCTTAGACAGAATTCACGAGCAGTACTTC. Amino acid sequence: CASSLDRIHEQYF.

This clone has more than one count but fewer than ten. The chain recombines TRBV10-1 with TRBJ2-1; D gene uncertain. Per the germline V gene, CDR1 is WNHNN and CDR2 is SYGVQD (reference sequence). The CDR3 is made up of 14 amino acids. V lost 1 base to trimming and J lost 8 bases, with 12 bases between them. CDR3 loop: CASSEYWESHEQFF. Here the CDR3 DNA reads TGCGCCAGCAGTGAGTATTGGGAATCCCATGAGCAGTTCTTC.

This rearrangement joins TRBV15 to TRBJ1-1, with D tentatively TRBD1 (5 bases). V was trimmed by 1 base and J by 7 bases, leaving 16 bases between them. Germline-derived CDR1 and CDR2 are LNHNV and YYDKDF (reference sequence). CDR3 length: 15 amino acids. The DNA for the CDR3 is TGTGCCACCAGCAGAGTGAAAGGGGCGTATGGTGAAGCTTTCTTT. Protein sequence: CATSRVKGAYGEAFF.

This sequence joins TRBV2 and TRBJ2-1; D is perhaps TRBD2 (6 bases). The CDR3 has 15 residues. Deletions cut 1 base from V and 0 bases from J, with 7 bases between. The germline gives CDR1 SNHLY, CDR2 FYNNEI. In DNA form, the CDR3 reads TGTGCCAGCAGTGAAGAGGGACTCTCCTACAATGAGCAGTTCTTC. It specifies CASSEEGLSYNEQFF.

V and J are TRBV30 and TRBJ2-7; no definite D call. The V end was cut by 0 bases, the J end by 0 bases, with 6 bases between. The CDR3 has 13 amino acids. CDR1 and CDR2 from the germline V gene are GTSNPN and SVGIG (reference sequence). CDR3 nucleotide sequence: TGTGCCTGGAGTGTAGCCAGCTCCTACGAGCAGTACTTC. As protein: CAWSVASSYEQYF.

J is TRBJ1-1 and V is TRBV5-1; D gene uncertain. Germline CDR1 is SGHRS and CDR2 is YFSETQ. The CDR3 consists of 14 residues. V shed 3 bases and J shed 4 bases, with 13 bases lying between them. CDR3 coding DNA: TGCGCCAGCAGCTCTTGGTCCTGGGGCACTGAAGCTTTCTTT. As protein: CASSSWSWGTEAFF.

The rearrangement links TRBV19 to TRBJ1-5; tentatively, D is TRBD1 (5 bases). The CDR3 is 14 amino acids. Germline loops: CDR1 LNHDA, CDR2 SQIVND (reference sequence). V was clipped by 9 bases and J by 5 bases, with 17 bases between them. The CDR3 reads CASSGTETYQPQHF. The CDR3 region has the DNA TGTGCCAGCTCGGGGACCGAAACTTATCAGCCCCAGCATTTT.